This T cell receptor beta chain was identified during a study of T-cell memory formation after mild COVID-19. Findings and caveats of the study: Shrinking CD4+ clones resided mostly in CM and EM, and CD8+ ones in EMRA.

Constant-segment primers served in 5'RACE that generated TCR alpha and TCR beta cDNA libraries bearing sample barcodes and UMIs. From the 5' RACE reads, TCRdb called clonotypes with MiXCR, one entry per CDR3 protein. The top ten clones hold around 8.1% of a sample with hundreds of thousands of distinct CDR3 sequences, approximately 24% of them seen once. The CDR3 has 15 amino acids. Germline values: CDR1 MGHRA, CDR2 YSYEKL. Trimming shortened V by 0 bases and J by 6 bases, and 15 bases separated the two germline ends. This clonotype was picked up a small number of times. What it binds is unknown. The chain links TRBV4-1 to TRBJ2-7; D may be TRBD1 (6 bases). Sample: PBMCs or a T cell subset sorted from them (not recorded which). The origin of this receptor is an adult woman who had mild COVID-19 (a few samples of this study predate the infection). Cell type and time point are not known. The CDR3 DNA reads as TGCGCCAGCAGCCAAGATCTTGGGACAAGAGGCGAGCAGTACTTC. Its translation: CASSQDLGTRGEQYF.